This T cell receptor beta chain was sequenced for a study of cytomegalovirus exposure and HLA in healthy donors. Study-wide findings and caveats: Most TCR sequences proved rare, with some public TCRs found in many donors.

On this clone: Its target is unknown.

Germline CDR1 and CDR2: SNHLY and FYNNEI. Trimming removed 6 bases from V and 5 bases from J, with 10 bases in between. The CDR3 has 12 amino acids. Assay used: immunoSEQ multiplex PCR; TCRdb lists only in-frame clones, some missing. The sample has roughly 75,000 clones, approximately 95% seen once. An approximately 120-subject validation cohort, separate from the approximately 670-subject first cohort, supplied the donors. This receptor was obtained from a woman between 18 and 29 years old in good health and CMV-seropositive. The chain has TRBV2 and TRBJ2-5, with D maybe TRBD2 (5 bases). Sequenced: PBMCs. This CDR3 is CASRSGGETQYF. For the CDR3, the DNA is TGTGCCAGCAGGTCAGGAGGCGAGACCCAGTACTTC.